These 13 T cell receptor beta chains were sequenced from one sample in a study of CD8 T cells in ankylosing spondylitis. MiXCR, run by TCRdb on the 5' RACE reads, gives a single entry per CDR3 protein. The sample lists a few hundred thousand distinct CDR3 sequences, 18% seen once, with around 32% in the top ten. The sequencing input was blood, either unsorted or a sorted T cell fraction (not recorded which). Receptor source: a male donor with ankylosing spondylitis or in good health (not recorded which).

There are a few counts of this clonotype. This chain links TRBV6-2 or TRBV6-3 with TRBJ2-7, with 7 bases identical to TRBD1. This CDR3 has 15 amino acids. J lost 3 bases, V lost 4 bases, and 9 bases had no gene match. Germline CDR1 reads MNHEY; CDR2 reads SVGEGT. The CDR3 DNA is TGTGCCAGCAGTTTTGAGGGGACAGAGGTCTACGAGCAGTACTTC. Encoded protein: CASSFEGTEVYEQYF.

V and J are TRBV27 and TRBJ2-1; 11 bases line up with TRBD2. CDR3 length equals 16 residues. Per the germline V gene, CDR1 is MNHEY and CDR2 is SMNVEV (reference sequence). V was clipped by 5 bases and J by 4 bases; unmatched bases: 7. The CDR3 is CASSKTSGGPYNEQFF. In DNA, the CDR3 is TGTGCCAGCAGTAAAACTAGCGGGGGCCCTTACAATGAGCAGTTCTTC.

The chain uses TRBV27 and TRBJ2-7; D not resolved. The germline gives CDR1 MNHEY, CDR2 SMNVEV (reference sequence). The CDR3 runs to 15 residues. With 2 bases removed from V and 3 bases from J, the gap between germline ends came to 14 bases. DNA of the CDR3: TGTGCCAGCAGTTTAGGTGGTGATGGGTACTACGAGCAGTACTTC. Its protein product is CASSLGGDGYYEQYF.

The J gene is TRBJ2-7, the V gene TRBV4-3, with D perhaps TRBD2 (6 bases). V shed 0 bases and J shed 1 base, with 13 bases lying between them. The germline gives CDR1 LGHNA, CDR2 YSLEER. The CDR3 runs to 16 residues. The CDR3 DNA is TGCGCCAGCAGCCAAGATCGGGGGACTGAATCCTACGAGCAGTACTTC. This gives the protein CASSQDRGTESYEQYF.

This clonotype showed up many times. The V gene is TRBV9, the J gene TRBJ2-2, with D uncertain. Germline-derived CDR1 and CDR2 are SGDLS and YYNGEE. Deletions cut 2 bases from V and 2 bases from J, with 10 bases between. This CDR3 is 15 amino acids long. CDR3 DNA: TGTGCCAGCAGCGTCCGACGCAGCAACACCGGGGAGCTGTTTTTT. Translating it yields CASSVRRSNTGELFF.

This sequence joins TRBV4-1 and TRBJ2-3, with D possibly matching TRBD1 (6 bases). Trimming took off 0 bases at V and 6 bases at J, with 13 bases between the two ends. Germline V lookup: CDR1 MGHRA, CDR2 YSYEKL. CDR3 length equals 15 residues. The CDR3 DNA sequence: TGCGCCAGCAGCCAAGAGGGCTGGGGGCTGGATACGCAGTATTTT. It yields the protein CASSQEGWGLDTQYF.

There are a few counts of this clonotype. The V call is TRBV6-1, the J call TRBJ2-1, with 9 bases that match TRBD2. Germline assignment: CDR1 MNHNS and CDR2 SASEGT. V gave up 6 bases and J gave up 3 bases; unmatched junction bases: 12. The CDR3 spans 17 residues. CDR3: CASRKLPGLAYYNEQFF. The CDR3 DNA reads as TGTGCCAGCAGAAAACTGCCGGGACTAGCTTACTACAATGAGCAGTTCTTC.

This clonotype was recorded at least ten times. The chain recombines TRBV4-3 with TRBJ2-3, with 9 bases lining up with TRBD2. The CDR3 runs 16 residues. The germline V gene encodes CDR1 LGHNA and CDR2 YSLEER. Trimming at V came to 1 base and at J to 4 bases, leaving 6 bases not matched to a gene. The CDR3 DNA reads as TGCGCCAGCAGCCAAGCTGGCGGGAGGGCTGCAGATACGCAGTATTTT. This codes for CASSQAGGRAADTQYF.

The rearrangement links TRBV7-9 to TRBJ1-2; 8 nucleotides line up with TRBD1. CDR3 length equals 17 residues. The junction had 16 bases not matched to a gene; V was cut back by 5 bases and J by 5 bases. Per the germline V gene, CDR1 is SEHNR and CDR2 is FQNEAQ (reference sequence). CDR3 amino acids: CASSLYPTGATSYGYTF. For the CDR3, the DNA is TGTGCCAGCAGCCTGTATCCGACAGGGGCCACTTCATATGGCTACACCTTC.

J is TRBJ2-3 and V is TRBV11-2; D is unclear. The V gene's germline CDR1 is SGHAT and CDR2 FQNNGV. V was trimmed by 0 bases and J by 3 bases, leaving 7 bases between them. There are 14 residues in the CDR3. The CDR3 nucleotides read TGTGCCAGCAGCTTAGATCTCCGAACAGATACGCAGTATTTT. Translating it yields CASSLDLRTDTQYF.

The J gene is TRBJ2-1, the V gene TRBV27, with no clear D. Germline CDR1 reads MNHEY; CDR2 reads SMNVEV (reference sequence). Trimming shortened V by 3 bases and J by 10 bases, and 22 bases separated the two germline ends. The CDR3 loop spans 16 amino acids. The CDR3 region is CASSFIPPDPAEEQFF. CDR3 DNA: TGTGCCAGCAGTTTTATCCCCCCTGACCCGGCTGAAGAGCAGTTCTTC.

The J gene is TRBJ2-1, the V gene TRBV7-2; D not certain. V was shortened by 1 base and J by 9 bases, with 10 bases between the two germline ends. This CDR3 contains 13 residues. Germline-derived CDR1 and CDR2 are SGHTA and FQGNSA. Here the CDR3 DNA reads TGTGCCAGCAGCTTAGGGCTTACGAGTGAGCAGTTCTTC. Protein sequence: CASSLGLTSEQFF.

The rearrangement uses TRBV6-1 and TRBJ2-2, with 8 bases identical to TRBD2. CDR3 length: 15 amino acids. With V trimmed by 5 bases and J by 1 base, 3 bases remained unmatched. The germline CDR1 and CDR2 sequences are MNHNS and SASEGT. The CDR3 nucleotides read TGTGCCAGCAGTCTTAGCGGGATGAACACCGGGGAGCTGTTTTTT. Amino acids: CASSLSGMNTGELFF.